This TCR beta chain was documented in a study of blood T cell repertoires in COVID-19. Study background: The samples span acute and convalescent COVID-19 from the United States, Italy and Spain. PBMCs, B-cell-depleted T cells, or T cells provided the cDNA or gDNA that made up the material.

In the original analysis: For nucleated cells, counts were estimated from reference gene primer amplification. Only in-frame clones appear in the TCRdb table, and some are missing; sequencing was by immunoSEQ multiplex PCR. The V and J calls and the clone size are those of that table, but D and trimming were determined from the DNA. The sample lists around 260,000 clones; 86% were seen once. Germline V lookup: CDR1 MDHEN, CDR2 SYDVKM. The CDR3 length is 14 residues. Losses at the gene ends were 5 bases for V and 3 bases for J; bases not matched to a gene: 6. The V call is TRBV28, the J call TRBJ1-2; TRBD1 matches 7 bases. The sequence was obtained from a woman aged 25 to 45 with active or convalescent COVID-19. The sample comprised peripheral blood. The CDR3 sequence: CASSSGQDHYGYTF. In DNA, the CDR3 is TGTGCCAGCAGTAGCGGACAGGACCACTATGGCTACACCTTC.